The 21 T cell receptor beta chains below were found in one sample sequenced in a study of cytomegalovirus exposure and HLA in healthy donors (dated by TCRdb to between 2016 and 2019). The library relied on the immunoSEQ multiplex PCR assay. The multiplex PCR relied on a mix of 60 forward primers for TCR Vbeta segments and 13 reverse primers for TCR Jbeta segments. TCRdb limited this immuneACCESS table to in-frame rearrangements with V and J called. A share of clones is missing; checked studies link under half to unresolved V genes, and the rest is unexplained. Recorded for this sample are 110,000 to 150,000 clones; roughly 79% of them occurred a single time. The ten largest clones add up to roughly 2.1% of the sample. The sample comprised PBMCs. The receptors here all came from a woman aged 35 to 49 in good health and CMV-seronegative.

A note on this clone: One junction end disagrees with the germline gene, perhaps due to a read error. The chain carries TRBV4-1 and TRBJ2-7; 9 bases map to TRBD2. The CDR3 contains 14 residues. CDR1 is MGHRA and CDR2 is YSYEKL in the germline V gene. The CDR3 spells CASSQGLASHEQYF. The CDR3 DNA reads as TGCGCCAGCAGCCAGGGACTAGCCTCCCACGAGCAGTACTTC.

The genes are TRBV5-6 and TRBJ1-1; D is unresolved. Germline assignment: CDR1 SGHDT and CDR2 YYEEEE. V was pared by 0 bases and J by 1 base, with 13 bases between. The CDR3 is 16 residues long. The CDR3 DNA reads TGTGCCAGCAGCTTGGTTGCCTTGGAGGCGAACACTGAAGCTTTCTTT. Protein sequence: CASSLVALEANTEAFF. Combining the CDR3 with reference TRBV5-6 and TRBJ1-1 gives the whole variable domain DAGVTQSPTHLIKTRGQQVTLRCSPKSGHDTVSWYQQALGQGPQFIFQYYEEEERQRGNFPDRFSGHQFPNYSSELNVNALLLGDSALYLCASSLVALEANTEAFFGQGTRLTVV.

This rearrangement joins TRBV7-3 to TRBJ1-1, with TRBD1 identical over 8 bases. Germline CDR1 reads SGHTA; CDR2 reads FQGTGA. The junction had 6 bases not matched to a gene; V was cut back by 4 bases and J by 5 bases. CDR3 length equals 14 residues. This chain's CDR3 is CASSSHRGGTEAFF. The CDR3 bases are TGTGCCAGCAGCTCCCACAGGGGGGGGACTGAAGCTTTCTTT.

As regards this clone: A junction end diverges from the germline sequence, so it may reflect a read error. The chain employs TRBV28 and TRBJ1-2; no reliable D call. This CDR3 spans 13 amino acids. CDR1 MDHEN and CDR2 SYDVKM come from the germline V gene. The CDR3 sequence is CASAIRVIYVYTF. DNA of the CDR3: TGTGCCAGCGCCATAAGAGTTATCTATGTCTACACCTTC.

The rearrangement joins TRBV4-3 to TRBJ2-1, with 9 bases lining up with TRBD2. Trimming cost V 0 bases and J 4 bases; bases outside gene matches: 16. This CDR3 spans 20 amino acids. Germline-derived CDR1 and CDR2 are LGHNA and YSLEER. The CDR3 protein is CASSQDGGARGLAPYNEQFF. In DNA form, the CDR3 reads TGCGCCAGCAGCCAAGATGGCGGGGCCCGGGGACTAGCACCTTACAATGAGCAGTTCTTC.

In nucleotides, the CDR3 is TGTGCCAGCAGTTTCAACAGGGGTCCCTATATGTTAGGTTCTGGGGCCAACGTCCTGACTTTC. Translated: CASSFNRGPYMLGSGANVLTF. V gene TRBV28 combines with J gene TRBJ2-6; 7 bases line up with TRBD1. The germline V gene encodes CDR1 MDHEN and CDR2 SYDVKM. J lost 1 base, V lost 3 bases, and 18 bases had no gene match. The CDR3 covers 21 residues.

The V and J genes are TRBV4-3 and TRBJ1-1, with D tentatively TRBD1 (5 bases). The germline CDR1 and CDR2 sequences are LGHNA and YSLEER. V gave up 0 bases and J gave up 4 bases, with 12 bases separating them. This CDR3 region has 15 residues. The CDR3 loop reads CASSQESGASTEAFF. CDR3 bases: TGCGCCAGCAGCCAAGAGAGCGGGGCTAGCACTGAAGCTTTCTTT.

The gene calls are TRBV14 and TRBJ2-7; 8 bases fit TRBD1. Germline loops: CDR1 SGHDN, CDR2 FVKESK. The CDR3 has 15 residues. After removal of 0 bases from V and 0 bases from J, the junction contained 1 base not matched to a gene. The CDR3 loop reads CASSQDQGASYEQYF. In DNA form, the CDR3 reads TGTGCCAGCAGCCAAGATCAGGGGGCCTCCTACGAGCAGTACTTC.

The chain recombines TRBV4-2 with TRBJ1-1; 8 nucleotides align to TRBD1. The CDR3 runs to 17 residues. In germline, CDR1 is LGHNA, CDR2 YNFKEQ. V shed 1 base and J 3 bases; nucleotides not matched to a gene: 10. CDR3 sequence: CASSQGQGHGVDTEAFF. Here the CDR3 DNA reads TGTGCCAGCAGCCAAGGACAGGGGCACGGGGTAGACACTGAAGCTTTCTTT.

This chain connects TRBV7-9 to TRBJ2-5; 11 nucleotides line up with TRBD1. Germline CDR1 is SEHNR and CDR2 is FQNEAQ (reference sequence). J was trimmed by 5 bases and V by 0 bases; bases with no gene match: 5. This CDR3 region has 16 residues. The CDR3 is CASSLAGQGAGETQYF. DNA of the CDR3: TGTGCCAGCAGCTTAGCCGGACAGGGGGCAGGTGAGACCCAGTACTTC.

The gene calls are TRBV7-2 and TRBJ2-4; 10 bases fit TRBD2. The V gene's germline CDR1 is SGHTA and CDR2 FQGNSA. The CDR3 sequence is 18 residues long. The V segment lost 1 base and the J segment 0 bases; nucleotides outside the gene matches: 6. The CDR3 here is CASSLVGTSVLAKNIQYF. The CDR3 DNA reads as TGTGCCAGCAGCTTAGTAGGGACTAGCGTGTTAGCCAAAAACATTCAGTACTTC. Variable domain in full (rest from reference TRBV7-2 and TRBJ2-4): GAGVSQSPSNKVTEKGKDVELRCDPISGHTALYWYRQSLGQGLEFLIYFQGNSAPDKSGLPSDRFSAERTGGSVSTLTIQRTQQEDSAVYLCASSLVGTSVLAKNIQYFGAGTRLSVL.

The chain uses TRBV18 and TRBJ1-1, with TRBD1 matching over 7 bases. V lost 5 bases and J lost 5; bases outside the gene matches: 8. The CDR3 loop spans 14 amino acids. Germline lookup yields CDR1 KGHSH and CDR2 LQKENI. CDR3 region: CASSVDRVGTEAFF. In DNA, the CDR3 is TGTGCCAGCTCAGTCGACAGGGTAGGGACTGAAGCTTTCTTT. Full variable domain (rest looked up from reference TRBV18 and TRBJ1-1): NAGVMQNPRHLVRRRGQEARLRCSPMKGHSHVYWYRQLPEEGLKFMVYLQKENIIDESGMPKERFSAEFPKEGPSILRIQQVVRGDSAAYFCASSVDRVGTEAFFGQGTRLTVV.

On this clone: The junction differs from germline at one of its ends, possibly a read error. This chain connects TRBV7-9 to TRBJ2-7; 10 bases are a match to TRBD2. CDR1 and CDR2 (germline): SEHNR, FQNEAQ (reference sequence). This CDR3 has 17 residues. CDR3 amino acids: CSSSLPIRLAGAGEQYF. In nucleotides, the CDR3 is TGTTCCAGCAGCCTCCCCATACGGCTAGCGGGAGCCGGTGAGCAGTACTTC.

The chain is built from TRBV4-1 and TRBJ1-3; D is ambiguous. The CDR3 extends over 15 amino acids. V shed 0 bases and J shed 0 bases, with 6 bases lying between them. Germline CDR1 and CDR2: MGHRA and YSYEKL. Here the CDR3 reads CASSQEMRSGNTIYF. CDR3 nucleotides: TGCGCCAGCAGCCAAGAGATGCGCTCTGGAAACACCATATATTTT.

The chain uses TRBV6-5 and TRBJ2-7, with 8 bases identical to TRBD1. Germline V gene sequence: CDR1 MNHEY, CDR2 SVGAGI. With V trimmed by 3 bases and J by 2 bases, 6 bases remained unmatched. CDR3 length: 15 amino acids. CDR3 residues: CASSYLRDRPYEQYF. In DNA form, the CDR3 reads TGTGCCAGCAGTTATCTCCGGGACAGGCCCTACGAGCAGTACTTC.

The chain employs TRBV7-9 and TRBJ2-2; no firm D call. CDR3 length: 14 residues. Germline V CDR1 and CDR2: SEHNR, FQNEAQ (reference sequence). V lost 6 bases and J 2 bases, leaving 10 bases between the germline ends. This CDR3 reads CASSPGVNTGELFF. The CDR3 DNA sequence: TGTGCCAGCAGTCCCGGAGTCAACACCGGGGAGCTGTTTTTT. The entire variable domain, with the rest obtained from reference TRBV7-9 and TRBJ2-2, is as follows: DTGVSQNPRHKITKRGQNVTFRCDPISEHNRLYWYRQTLGQGPEFLTYFQNEAQLEKSRLLSDRFSAERPKGSFSTLEIQRTEQGDSAMYLCASSPGVNTGELFFGEGSRLTVL.

The chain uses TRBV25-1 and TRBJ2-7; 10 nucleotides agree with TRBD2. The CDR3 consists of 18 residues. The germline gives CDR1 MGHDK, CDR2 SYGVNS. Trimming removed 0 bases from V and 4 bases from J; junction bases left unmatched: 12. The CDR3 nucleotides are TGTGCCAGCAGTGAATATCCTAGCGGGAGCGCAGGGGGGTACGAGCAGTACTTC. Protein: CASSEYPSGSAGGYEQYF.

Only one count was recorded for this clone. This chain uses TRBV19 with TRBJ1-4; D may be TRBD1 (5 bases). The CDR3 contains 15 residues. Between the trimmed V and J ends, which lost 5 bases and 6 bases, there was a span of 16 bases. Germline loops: CDR1 LNHDA, CDR2 SQIVND (reference sequence). The CDR3 coding sequence is TGTGCCAGTAGTCTCCCCGAGGGGAGGCATGAAAAACTGTTTTTT. Translation: CASSLPEGRHEKLFF.

The CDR3 region is CASRATTPSGDEQYF. The CDR3 DNA follows: TGTGCCAGCAGAGCCACGACCCCTTCGGGGGACGAGCAGTACTTC. The V call is TRBV28, the J call TRBJ2-7, with a weak D call TRBD2 (6 bases). The CDR3 sequence is 15 residues long. Germline V gene data show CDR1 as MDHEN and CDR2 as SYDVKM. V was trimmed by 6 bases and J by 5 bases, leaving 20 bases between them.

The chain combines TRBV5-1 with TRBJ2-1; D might be TRBD1 (6 bases). This CDR3 spans 13 amino acids. The V end lost 4 bases, the J end lost 2 bases, and 7 bases lay between the germline ends. Germline-derived CDR1 and CDR2 are SGHRS and YFSETQ. DNA of the CDR3: TGCGCCAGCAGCCCAGGGGCCTACAATGAGCAGTTCTTC. Encoded protein: CASSPGAYNEQFF.

The rearrangement uses TRBV18 and TRBJ1-1; tentatively, D is TRBD1 (5 bases). V lost 7 bases, J lost 0 bases, and 12 bases lay in between. Germline V CDR1 and CDR2: KGHSH, LQKENI. This CDR3 spans 14 amino acids. Written as DNA, the CDR3 is TGTGCCAGCTTACAGGAGATGGTGAACACTGAAGCTTTCTTT. This sequence encodes CASLQEMVNTEAFF.